This TCR beta chain is drawn from a study of post-analysis software for immune sequencing data. The wider study: Relapsing-remitting, secondary progressive and progressive-relapsing courses of multiple sclerosis were included.

Unique molecular identifiers had been added to the TCR beta cDNA libraries. TCRdb recomputed calls from the PCR reads with MiXCR, one row per CDR3 protein. Here the sample spans roughly 700,000 distinct CDR3 sequences, just under 30% being singletons. CDR3 length: 15 amino acids. Germline V lookup: CDR1 MDHEN, CDR2 SYDVKM. Trimming took 3 bases from V and 3 from J; bases not matched to a gene: 3. Study-level results: Relative to controls, patients with multiple sclerosis showed significantly lower normalized Chao1 diversity. Controls had lower frequencies than patients of four or five TRBV segments, which included TRBV5-6, TRBV5-1 and TRBV20-1.

On this clonotype itself: Its antigen is currently unknown.

This clonotype was obtained from a girl between 10 and 17 years old with multiple sclerosis. The sample comprised blood. The chain has TRBV28 and TRBJ2-1; 9 bases are a match to TRBD2. This CDR3 reads CASSLGGGVYNEQFF. Here the CDR3 DNA reads TGTGCCAGCAGTTTGGGCGGGGGGGTCTACAATGAGCAGTTCTTC.